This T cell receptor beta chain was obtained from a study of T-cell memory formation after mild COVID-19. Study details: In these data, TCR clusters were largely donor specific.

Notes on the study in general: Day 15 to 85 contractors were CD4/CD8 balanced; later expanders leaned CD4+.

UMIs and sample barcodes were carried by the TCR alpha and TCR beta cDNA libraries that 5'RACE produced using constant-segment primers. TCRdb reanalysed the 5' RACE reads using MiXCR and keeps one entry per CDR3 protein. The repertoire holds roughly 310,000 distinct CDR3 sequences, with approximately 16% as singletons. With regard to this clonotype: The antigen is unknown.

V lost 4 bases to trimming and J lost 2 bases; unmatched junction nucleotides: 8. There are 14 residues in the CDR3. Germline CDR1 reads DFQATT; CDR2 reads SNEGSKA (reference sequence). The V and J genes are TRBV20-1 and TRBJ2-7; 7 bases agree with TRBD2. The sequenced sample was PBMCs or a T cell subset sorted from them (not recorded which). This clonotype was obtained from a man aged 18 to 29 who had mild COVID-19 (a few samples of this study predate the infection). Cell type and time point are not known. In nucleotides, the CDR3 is TGCAGTGCTAAAGGAACCAGCGGGGCCTACGAGCAGTACTTC. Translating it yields CSAKGTSGAYEQYF.